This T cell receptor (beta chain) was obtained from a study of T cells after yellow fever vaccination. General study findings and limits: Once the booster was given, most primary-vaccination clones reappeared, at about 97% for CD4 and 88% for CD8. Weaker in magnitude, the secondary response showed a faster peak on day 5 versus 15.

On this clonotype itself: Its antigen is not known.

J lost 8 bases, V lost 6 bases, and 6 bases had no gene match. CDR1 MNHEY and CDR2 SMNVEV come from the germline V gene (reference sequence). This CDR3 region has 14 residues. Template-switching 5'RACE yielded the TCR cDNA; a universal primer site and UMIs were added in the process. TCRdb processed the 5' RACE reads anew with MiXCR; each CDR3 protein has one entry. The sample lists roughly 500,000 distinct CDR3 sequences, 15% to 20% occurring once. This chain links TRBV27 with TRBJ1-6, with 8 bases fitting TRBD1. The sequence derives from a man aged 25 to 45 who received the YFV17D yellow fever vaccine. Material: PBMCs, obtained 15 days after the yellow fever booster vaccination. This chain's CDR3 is CASRTGQGYSPLHF. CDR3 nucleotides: TGTGCCAGCAGAACCGGACAGGGTTATTCACCCCTCCACTTT.